Following are 19 T cell receptor beta chains from one sample sequenced in a study of shared clonotypes between healthy human individuals. Method: immunoSEQ multiplex PCR; TCRdb's copy keeps in-frame clones and lacks some. The sample includes approximately 1.9 million clones, around 93% of them seen just once. Naive CD8 cells, CD45RO-negative and positively selected for CCR7, excluded terminally differentiated effector memory CD45RA+ cells. What was sequenced was naive CD8+ T cells from PBMCs. The origin of the receptors is a man in his late teens or twenties in good health. Some clones in this sample may be carry-over from other donors' samples.

The chain uses TRBV5-1 and TRBJ1-1, with no clear D. Germline CDR1 SGHRS, CDR2 YFSETQ. The CDR3 runs to 13 residues. Trimming removed 0 bases at V and 6 bases at J, with 9 bases between. The CDR3 spells CASSLVGSSEAFF. CDR3 coding DNA: TGCGCCAGCAGCTTGGTGGGCAGCTCTGAAGCTTTCTTT.

This sequence joins TRBV10-2 and TRBJ2-7; D is undetermined. The germline gives CDR1 WSHSY, CDR2 SAAADI. The V and J ends lost 1 base and 5 bases respectively, with 9 bases between them. The CDR3 loop spans 13 amino acids. The CDR3 sequence: CASSEFRSDEQYF. CDR3 in DNA: TGCGCCAGCAGTGAGTTTAGGTCGGACGAGCAGTACTTC.

The chain links TRBV27 to TRBJ1-2; 7 nucleotides agree with TRBD1. Looked up from germline, CDR1 is MNHEY and CDR2 is SMNVEV (reference sequence). This CDR3 comprises 14 residues. The ends lost 5 bases at V and 5 bases at J; junction bases unmatched: 8. The CDR3 region has the DNA TGTGCCAGCAGTCTTCGACAGGGAGCATATGGCTACACCTTC. This translates into CASSLRQGAYGYTF.

The chain joins TRBV4-1 to TRBJ2-5; 8 bases map to TRBD2. This CDR3 comprises 16 residues. The germline gives CDR1 MGHRA, CDR2 YSYEKL. With V trimmed by 2 bases and J by 2 bases, 7 bases remained unmatched. The CDR3 protein is CASSQSGGRYQETQYF. CDR3 sequence (DNA): TGCGCCAGCAGCCAATCGGGGGGGAGGTATCAAGAGACCCAGTACTTC.

The chain has TRBV4-1 and TRBJ2-7; weak D call: TRBD2 (5 bases). The CDR3 covers 17 residues. Trimming stripped 2 bases from V and 0 bases from J, with 17 bases between. CDR1 MGHRA and CDR2 YSYEKL come from the germline V gene. The CDR3 nucleotides read TGCGCCAGCAGCCAATTCGCTCGGGAAGCCCTCTCCTACGAGCAGTACTTC. Protein product: CASSQFAREALSYEQYF.

This clone was detected once. The J gene is TRBJ1-1, the V gene TRBV6-5; D remains unclear. This CDR3 region has 15 residues. The V end lost 2 bases, the J end lost 1 base, and 11 bases lay between the germline ends. From germline, CDR1 is MNHEY and CDR2 SVGAGI. The CDR3 is CASSYQIPGNTEAFF. The CDR3 region has the DNA TGTGCCAGCAGTTACCAAATACCTGGGAACACTGAAGCTTTCTTT.

V usage is TRBV13 and J usage is TRBJ2-1, with D possibly matching TRBD2 (5 bases). Between the trimmed V and J ends, which lost 5 bases and 0 bases, there was a span of 14 bases. The CDR3 length is 16 residues. Germline-derived CDR1 and CDR2 are PRHDT and FYEKMQ (reference sequence). The CDR3 DNA is TGTGCCAGCAGCCCGACCGAGCGGACCTCCTACAATGAGCAGTTCTTC. It codes for CASSPTERTSYNEQFF. The variable domain in full, with the rest retrieved from reference TRBV13 and TRBJ2-1, is AAGVIQSPRHLIKEKRETATLKCYPIPRHDTVYWYQQGPGQDPQFLISFYEKMQSDKGSIPDRFSAQQFSDYHSELNMSSLELGDSALYFCASSPTERTSYNEQFFGPGTRLTVL.

The rearrangement uses TRBV7-9 and TRBJ2-3; 10 bases are a match to TRBD2. The V gene end was trimmed by 2 bases and the J gene end by 4 bases; junction bases not matched to a gene: 3. The CDR3 spans 15 residues. CDR1 SEHNR and CDR2 FQNEAQ come from the germline V gene (reference sequence). The CDR3 nucleotides are TGTGCCAGCAGCTTAAGCGGGAGGGCCCCAGATACGCAGTATTTT. It yields the protein CASSLSGRAPDTQYF.

Details on this clone: The sample holds other DNA sequences that translate to the same CDR3. The chain combines TRBV5-4 with TRBJ2-7; D remains ambiguous. Germline values: CDR1 SGHNT, CDR2 YYREEE (reference sequence). This CDR3 spans 12 amino acids. Trimming left V 0 bases short and J 7 bases short, with 8 bases between. The CDR3 sequence is CASSLGSLEQYF. The CDR3 region has the DNA TGTGCCAGCAGCTTGGGGTCCTTGGAGCAGTACTTC.

This chain connects TRBV9 to TRBJ2-3; D is possibly TRBD2 (6 bases). This CDR3 has 14 amino acids. V was trimmed by 2 bases and J by 4 bases, leaving 11 bases between them. Germline V gene lookup returns CDR1 SGDLS and CDR2 YYNGEE. This CDR3 is CASSVEGEADTQYF. DNA for the CDR3: TGTGCCAGCAGCGTCGAAGGGGAGGCAGATACGCAGTATTTT.

The chain recombines TRBV6-6 with TRBJ1-3; D ambiguous. The germline gives CDR1 MNHNY, CDR2 SVGAGI (reference sequence). V lost 6 bases to trimming and J lost 8 bases, with 11 bases between them. The CDR3 has 12 residues. CDR3 sequence (DNA): TGTGCCAGCAGCCTCGGAGTGGACACCATATATTTT. As protein: CASSLGVDTIYF.

The chain couples TRBV27 to TRBJ2-1; D gene unclear. This CDR3 has 14 residues. Trimming pared 5 bases from V and 6 bases from J, leaving 14 bases between. In germline, CDR1 is MNHEY, CDR2 SMNVEV (reference sequence). DNA of the CDR3: TGTGCCAGCAGTCACGCTTTTTGGGGCAATGAGCAGTTCTTC. Encoded protein: CASSHAFWGNEQFF.

This chain uses TRBV9 with TRBJ2-3; no reliable D call. The CDR3 is made up of 14 amino acids. The V and J ends lost 6 bases and 0 bases respectively, with 11 bases between them. Germline V gene sequence: CDR1 SGDLS, CDR2 YYNGEE. This chain's CDR3 is CASTPQVSTDTQYF. The CDR3 DNA sequence: TGTGCCAGCACCCCCCAGGTCAGCACAGATACGCAGTATTTT.

The chain has TRBV6-5 and TRBJ2-1; possible D gene TRBD1, 7 bases. Trimming left V 6 bases short and J 5 bases short, with 14 bases between. Germline V gene lookup returns CDR1 MNHEY and CDR2 SVGAGI. This CDR3 contains 14 residues. CDR3 amino acids: CASSPRGTDNEQFF. Written as DNA, the CDR3 is TGTGCCAGCAGCCCCCGGGGGACAGACAATGAGCAGTTCTTC.

The chain links TRBV7-9 to TRBJ1-1, with a weak D call TRBD1 (5 bases). V was clipped by 2 bases and J by 1 base, with 14 bases between them. Germline V gene sequence: CDR1 SEHNR, CDR2 FQNEAQ (reference sequence). This CDR3 comprises 16 residues. Written as DNA, the CDR3 is TGTGCCAGCAGCTTATCTTCGGGGCTGGAGAACACTGAAGCTTTCTTT. Its protein product is CASSLSSGLENTEAFF. The full variable domain, completed using reference TRBV7-9 and TRBJ1-1, is DTGVSQNPRHKITKRGQNVTFRCDPISEHNRLYWYRQTLGQGPEFLTYFQNEAQLEKSRLLSDRFSAERPKGSFSTLEIQRTEQGDSAMYLCASSLSSGLENTEAFFGQGTRLTVV.

This clone was detected only once. This chain links TRBV4-2 with TRBJ2-7, with D unresolved. Germline loops: CDR1 LGHNA, CDR2 YNFKEQ. The CDR3 spans 14 residues. V was clipped by 1 base and J by 0 bases, with 7 bases between them. CDR3 bases: TGTGCCAGCAGCCAAGCGGACCACTCCTACGAGCAGTACTTC. Protein product: CASSQADHSYEQYF.

The genes are TRBV5-4 and TRBJ2-2; D unresolved. V lost 4 bases to trimming and J lost 8 bases, with 9 bases between them. The V gene's germline CDR1 is SGHNT and CDR2 YYREEE (reference sequence). The CDR3 consists of 12 residues. The CDR3 reads CASSPVVGELFF. CDR3 DNA: TGTGCCAGCAGCCCCGTTGTAGGGGAGCTGTTTTTT.

This chain uses TRBV10-1 with TRBJ2-7; TRBD2 aligns across 10 bases. The trim removed 2 bases at V and 3 bases at J, leaving 1 base unmatched. The CDR3 has 14 amino acids. Germline V gene sequence: CDR1 WNHNN, CDR2 SYGVQD (reference sequence). CDR3 DNA sequence: TGCGCCAGCAGTGAGGCTAGCGGGAGCTACGAGCAGTACTTC. It encodes CASSEASGSYEQYF.

This clone showed up just once. This chain connects TRBV6-1 to TRBJ2-3, with 7 bases matching TRBD2. The CDR3 runs to 13 residues. The V gene end was trimmed by 8 bases and the J gene end by 4 bases; junction bases not matched to a gene: 6. Germline-derived CDR1 and CDR2 are MNHNS and SASEGT. The CDR3 DNA is TGTGCCAGCTTGACCCGGGGGGCAGATACGCAGTATTTT. This encodes CASLTRGADTQYF.